This T cell receptor (beta chain) came from a study of blood T cell repertoires in COVID-19. About the study: COVID-19 samples collected from the United States, Italy and Spain covered acute and convalescent phases.

Individuals drawn from approximately 22 US areas were about 18 to 100 years old. Clinical history reported by participants formed the basis on which cohorts were assigned. Clones were sequenced by immunoSEQ multiplex PCR, and TCRdb holds only the in-frame ones, with some missing. The data contain about 460,000 clones, less than 90% of them singletons. The clonotype originates from a woman aged 55-69 years who had recovered from COVID-19. Sequencing input: PBMCs or T cells enriched from blood (not recorded which).

CDR3 loop: CASSPQINYGYTF. CDR3 in DNA: TGTGCCAGCTCCCCACAGATTAACTATGGCTACACCTTC. The chain employs TRBV27 and TRBJ1-2; D call uncertain. Germline CDR1 and CDR2: MNHEY and SMNVEV (reference sequence). The CDR3 sequence is 13 residues long. The V end was cut by 8 bases, the J end by 1 base, with 11 bases between.